This T cell receptor (beta chain) was identified during a study of cytomegalovirus exposure and HLA in healthy donors. Overall study: Out of roughly 200 million T cells, an earlier analysis found about 120 million unique TCR beta sequences in total. Study results and limitations: Other equally common chains were less clonally expanded than HLA-associated TCR beta chains, a later analysis showed.

Worth noting for this clone: Its antigen is still unknown.

With 6 bases removed from V and 7 bases from J, the gap between germline ends came to 15 bases. From germline, CDR1 is MNHNY and CDR2 SVGAGI (reference sequence). The CDR3 is 13 residues long. This PCR relied on a set of 60 Vbeta primers and 13 Jbeta primers. Assay: immunoSEQ multiplex PCR; the TCRdb copy retains only in-frame clones and omits some. Altogether fewer than 200,000 clones are present, 65% to 80% being singletons, with the ten largest covering 0.69%. The sample was PBMCs. This sequence joins TRBV6-6 and TRBJ1-2; D possibly corresponds to TRBD1 (6 bases). The receptor was derived from a woman between 40 and 50 years old in good health and CMV-seronegative. The CDR3 DNA follows: TGTGCCAGCAGCTCCGACAGGACCGGTGGCTACACCTTC. It yields the protein CASSSDRTGGYTF.